This entry lists 26 T cell receptor beta chains sequenced from one sample in a study of blood T cell repertoires in COVID-19. Method: immunoSEQ multiplex PCR; TCRdb's copy keeps in-frame clones and lacks some. The sample has around 180,000 clones, approximately 80% seen once. Sample: peripheral blood. The receptor set was obtained from a human donor in a cohort sampled during active COVID-19.

The chain uses TRBV10-3 and TRBJ1-2; D not resolved. Germline V gives CDR1 ENHRY, CDR2 SYGVKD. The CDR3 has 14 residues. Trimming took off 2 bases at V and 6 bases at J, with 13 bases between the two ends. CDR3 in DNA: TGTGCCATCAGTGAGGAGAGACCAGGCCATGGCTACACCTTC. This gives the protein CAISEERPGHGYTF.

The chain combines TRBV10-2 with TRBJ2-7; tentatively, D is TRBD1 (5 bases). The ends were cut back, 2 bases at V and 3 bases at J, with 11 bases in the middle. This CDR3 has 14 amino acids. Germline loops: CDR1 WSHSY, CDR2 SAAADI. The CDR3 DNA sequence: TGCGCCAGCAGTGAGGTTGACAGTCACTACGAGCAGTACTTC. It specifies CASSEVDSHYEQYF.

J is TRBJ2-3 and V is TRBV14; 7 bases align to TRBD1. This CDR3 has 14 amino acids. V was clipped by 4 bases and J by 0 bases; unmatched bases: 1. Germline V gene data show CDR1 as SGHDN and CDR2 as FVKESK. CDR3 region: CASSPGQSTDTQYF. The CDR3 region has the DNA TGTGCCAGCAGCCCGGGACAGAGCACAGATACGCAGTATTTT.

This rearrangement joins TRBV12-5 to TRBJ1-1, with D possibly matching TRBD1 (6 bases). V lost 2 bases to trimming and J lost 1 base, with 14 bases between them. The CDR3 spans 16 residues. Germline CDR1 and CDR2: LGHNT and FRNRAP. The DNA of the CDR3 is TGTGCTAGTGGTTTGTCCCATTTACAGGGGAACACTGAAGCTTTCTTT. This sequence encodes CASGLSHLQGNTEAFF.

The chain couples TRBV7-6 to TRBJ1-4; weak D call: TRBD1 (5 bases). V lost 5 bases, J lost 3 bases, and 13 bases lay in between. CDR1 and CDR2 (germline): SGHVS, FNYEAQ. This CDR3 has 15 residues. CDR3 DNA: TGTGCCAGCAGCCTCTATGGGGGGGCTAATGAAAAACTGTTTTTT. It encodes CASSLYGGANEKLFF.

The chain joins TRBV27 to TRBJ1-1; D is undetermined. V was trimmed by 3 bases and J by 2 bases, leaving 13 bases between them. The CDR3 is made up of 15 amino acids. In germline, CDR1 is MNHEY, CDR2 SMNVEV (reference sequence). The CDR3 DNA sequence: TGTGCCAGCAGTTTTTCGGCAGACATCAACACTGAAGCTTTCTTT. It translates to CASSFSADINTEAFF.

The V gene is TRBV16, the J gene TRBJ2-7, with D uncertain. Germline V gives CDR1 KGHSY, CDR2 FQNENV. Trimming removed 0 bases from V and 0 bases from J, with 6 bases in between. The CDR3 is 14 residues long. The CDR3 protein is CASSQSAGSYEQYF. The CDR3 DNA sequence: TGTGCCAGCAGCCAATCAGCAGGCTCCTACGAGCAGTACTTC.

This clone was seen once. V and J are TRBV25-1 and TRBJ2-3; 12 nucleotides match TRBD2. Germline V gene sequence: CDR1 MGHDK, CDR2 SYGVNS. The CDR3 totals 16 residues. Trimming removed 5 bases from V and 4 bases from J; junction bases left unmatched: 7. Written as DNA, the CDR3 is TGTGCCAGCAGTCGGCCTAGCGGGGGGGCCGCAGATACGCAGTATTTT. Translated: CASSRPSGGAADTQYF.

This chain joins TRBV3-1 (or the pseudogene TRBV3-2) and TRBJ2-7, with 14 bases identical to TRBD2. The germline gives CDR1 LGHDT, CDR2 YNNKEL (reference sequence). With 1 base clipped from V and 7 bases from J, the junction kept 9 bases outside the gene matches. This CDR3 has 17 amino acids. The CDR3 loop is CASSQARLAGGPREQYF. Here the CDR3 DNA reads TGTGCCAGCAGCCAAGCCAGACTAGCGGGGGGGCCAAGAGAGCAGTACTTC.

The chain uses TRBV19 and TRBJ2-1; D possibly corresponds to TRBD2 (7 bases). In germline, CDR1 is LNHDA, CDR2 SQIVND (reference sequence). V was trimmed by 2 bases and J by 2 bases, leaving 13 bases between them. The CDR3 is 16 residues long. In nucleotides, the CDR3 is TGTGCCAGTAGTATATTTGGGGGGGCCACCTACAATGAGCAGTTCTTC. Encoded protein: CASSIFGGATYNEQFF.

The chain combines TRBV6-1 with TRBJ1-2; TRBD1 is a possible D gene (5 bases). The germline V gene encodes CDR1 MNHNS and CDR2 SASEGT. The germline V and J ends were trimmed by 3 bases and 2 bases, with 7 bases remaining between them. The CDR3 is made up of 13 amino acids. The CDR3: CASSEAGNYGYTF. CDR3 coding DNA: TGTGCCAGCAGTGAGGCAGGGAACTATGGCTACACCTTC.

The rearrangement joins TRBV9 to TRBJ1-2; no reliable D call. The germline V gene has CDR1 SGDLS and CDR2 YYNGEE. The CDR3 runs 17 residues. Trimming stripped 0 bases from V and 7 bases from J, with 22 bases between. DNA of the CDR3: TGTGCCAGCAGCGTAGAGAGGGAGCCACCACTCCCTTCTGGCTACACCTTC. It is translated as CASSVEREPPLPSGYTF.

The genes are TRBV14 and TRBJ1-3; no reliable D call. The V end lost 0 bases, the J end lost 0 bases, and 9 bases lay between the germline ends. This CDR3 region has 16 residues. Germline V CDR1 and CDR2: SGHDN, FVKESK. This CDR3 reads CASSQDSPLSGNTIYF. The CDR3 coding sequence is TGTGCCAGCAGCCAAGACTCCCCCCTCTCTGGAAACACCATATATTTT.

This clone was counted once. The chain employs TRBV5-1 and TRBJ1-1; 7 bases are shared with TRBD1. The ends lost 4 bases at V and 1 base at J; junction bases unmatched: 10. Germline-derived CDR1 and CDR2 are SGHRS and YFSETQ. The CDR3 extends over 16 amino acids. CDR3: CASSIGGEVPNTEAFF. The DNA for the CDR3 is TGCGCCAGCAGCATAGGGGGCGAGGTGCCGAACACTGAAGCTTTCTTT.

This clone has just one count. J is TRBJ1-4 and V is TRBV6-2 or TRBV6-3, with a weak D call TRBD1 (6 bases). V dropped 5 bases and J dropped 7 bases, with 17 bases sitting between them. The CDR3 runs to 15 residues. Germline CDR1 MNHEY, CDR2 SVGEGT. CDR3 DNA sequence: TGTGCCAGCAGTGGAAGGGACACGGGAACTGAAAAACTGTTTTTT. It codes for CASSGRDTGTEKLFF.

The chain employs TRBV5-1 and TRBJ2-7, with 7 bases matching TRBD1. The CDR3 extends over 15 amino acids. Germline V gene sequence: CDR1 SGHRS, CDR2 YFSETQ. Losses at the gene ends were 1 base for V and 7 bases for J; bases not matched to a gene: 11. The CDR3 spells CASSLKGQPTGEQYF. CDR3 bases: TGCGCCAGCAGCTTGAAGGGACAGCCCACTGGTGAGCAGTACTTC.

This clone was found once. V and J are TRBV5-1 and TRBJ2-3, with 8 bases matching TRBD1. CDR1 and CDR2 (germline): SGHRS, YFSETQ. V lost 2 bases, J lost 5 bases, and 4 bases stayed unmatched. The CDR3 totals 14 residues. The CDR3 DNA reads TGCGCCAGCAGCTTCCCAGGGGGCTTAGATACGCAGTATTTT. Encoded protein: CASSFPGGLDTQYF.

The sample holds a few counts of this clone. CDR3 amino acids: CASSPEPSYYEQYF. Here the CDR3 DNA reads TGCGCCAGCAGCCCGGAGCCTAGTTACTACGAGCAGTACTTC. The chain uses TRBV5-1 and TRBJ2-7; D not certain. The CDR3 loop spans 14 amino acids. CDR1 is SGHRS and CDR2 is YFSETQ in the germline V gene. V lost 4 bases to trimming and J lost 3 bases, with 14 bases between them.

This chain uses TRBV6-2 or TRBV6-3 with TRBJ1-5; D ambiguous. V was clipped by 6 bases and J by 9 bases, with 18 bases between them. Germline values: CDR1 MNHEY, CDR2 SVGEGT. The CDR3 contains 14 residues. The CDR3 DNA sequence: TGTGCCAGCAGCCAGACCGGGAGGGTATCGCCCCAGCATTTT. Translation: CASSQTGRVSPQHF.

The rearrangement uses TRBV9 and TRBJ2-5; TRBD2 matches 10 bases. The length of the CDR3 is 15 residues. J was trimmed by 4 bases and V by 4 bases; bases with no gene match: 7. Germline CDR1 is SGDLS and CDR2 is YYNGEE. CDR3 loop: CASSSSGGKVETQYF. Written as DNA, the CDR3 is TGTGCCAGCAGCAGTAGCGGGGGGAAAGTAGAGACCCAGTACTTC.

The chain links TRBV28 to TRBJ1-2, with 7 nucleotides matching TRBD1. J gave up 8 bases and V 7 bases, and 10 bases lay outside the gene matches. The CDR3 has 13 amino acids. Germline CDR1 and CDR2: MDHEN and SYDVKM. The CDR3 sequence: CASTLGTERGYTF. CDR3 in DNA: TGTGCCAGCACCTTGGGGACAGAGAGGGGCTACACCTTC.

This chain links TRBV20-1 with TRBJ1-2; 8 nucleotides line up with TRBD1. Germline loops: CDR1 DFQATT, CDR2 SNEGSKA (reference sequence). V shed 3 bases and J 4 bases; nucleotides not matched to a gene: 4. The CDR3 is made up of 13 amino acids. Here the CDR3 reads CSASQGAVYGYTF. In DNA, the CDR3 is TGCAGTGCTAGTCAGGGGGCAGTCTATGGCTACACCTTC.

The chain employs TRBV27 and TRBJ1-2; D is unresolved. The CDR3 contains 13 residues. CDR1 is MNHEY and CDR2 is SMNVEV in the germline V gene (reference sequence). V shed 4 bases and J shed 3 bases, with 9 bases lying between them. CDR3 in amino acids: CASSYFADYGYTF. Written as DNA, the CDR3 is TGTGCCAGCAGTTATTTTGCAGACTATGGCTACACCTTC.

The V call is TRBV6-2 or TRBV6-3, the J call TRBJ1-1; 7 nucleotides agree with TRBD1. V dropped 2 bases and J dropped 4; count of bases not matched to a gene: 10. Germline V lookup: CDR1 MNHEY, CDR2 SVGEGT. This CDR3 has 16 amino acids. The CDR3 loop is CASSYPVPTGRTEAFF. The CDR3 coding sequence is TGTGCCAGCAGTTACCCAGTGCCGACAGGGCGCACTGAAGCTTTCTTT.

A few counts support this clone. The chain joins TRBV7-6 to TRBJ1-2; D gene unclear. The V end lost 0 bases, the J end lost 7 bases, and 9 bases lay between the germline ends. Per germline, CDR1 SGHVS and CDR2 FNYEAQ. The CDR3 is made up of 13 amino acids. The CDR3 protein is CASSLARGSGYTF. Here the CDR3 DNA reads TGTGCCAGCAGCTTAGCTCGGGGAAGTGGCTACACCTTC. The full variable domain, completed using reference TRBV7-6 and TRBJ1-2, is GAGVSQSPRYKVTKRGQDVALRCDPISGHVSLYWYRQALGQGPEFLTYFNYEAQQDKSGLPNDRFSAERPEGSISTLTIQRTEQRDSAMYRCASSLARGSGYTFGSGTRLTVV.

This chain connects TRBV9 to TRBJ1-2, with D unclear. The CDR3 extends over 17 amino acids. Trimming took 2 bases from V and 5 from J, leaving 22 bases between them. Germline V gives CDR1 SGDLS, CDR2 YYNGEE. CDR3 sequence: CASSVGVKALPPYGYTF. The DNA for the CDR3 is TGTGCCAGCAGCGTGGGAGTCAAGGCATTACCCCCTTATGGCTACACCTTC.